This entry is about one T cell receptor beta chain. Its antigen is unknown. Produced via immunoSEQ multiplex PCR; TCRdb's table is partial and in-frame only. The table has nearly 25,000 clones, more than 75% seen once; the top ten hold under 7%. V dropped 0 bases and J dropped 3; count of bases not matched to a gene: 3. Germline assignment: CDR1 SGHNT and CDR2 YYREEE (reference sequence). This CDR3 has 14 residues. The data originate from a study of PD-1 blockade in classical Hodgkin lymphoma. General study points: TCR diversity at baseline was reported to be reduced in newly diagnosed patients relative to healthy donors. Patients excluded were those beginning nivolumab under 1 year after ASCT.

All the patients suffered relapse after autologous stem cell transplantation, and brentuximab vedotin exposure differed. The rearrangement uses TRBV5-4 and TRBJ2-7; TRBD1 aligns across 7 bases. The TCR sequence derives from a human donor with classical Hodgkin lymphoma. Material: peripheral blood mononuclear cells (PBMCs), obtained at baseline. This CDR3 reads CASSLGQGGYEQYF. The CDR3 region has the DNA TGTGCCAGCAGCTTGGGACAGGGTGGCTACGAGCAGTACTTC.